This T cell receptor (beta chain) was sequenced for a study of CD8+ T cells in alopecia areata. In its sample, this clone was seen a few times. As yet, its antigen is unknown. These gene names are mouse names. The read terminates 4 residues before the CDR3 end, so the remaining end is supplied by the germline J gene. Investigators isolated RNA and reverse transcribed it into cDNA to act as the sequencing template. The data were produced by immunoSEQ multiplex PCR, yet TCRdb's version contains in-frame clones alone and is incomplete. The sample includes around 100,000 clones, none of them occurring once. Germline-derived CDR1 and CDR2 are NSQYPW and LRSPGD (reference sequence). The CDR3 sequence is 16 residues long. J gave up 3 bases and V 2 bases, and 8 bases lay outside the gene matches. Overall study findings and caveats: Compared with normal scalp, lesional scalp had higher clonality and more expanded CD8+ clones. Clarity of TCR sharing across patients fell short of that in mice, possibly HLA-related.

The sequence came from a C3H/HeJ mouse with alopecia areata. The strain's MHC type: H2-k. The sequencing sample was made of lesional skin. This rearrangement joins TRBV1 to TRBJ2-5; 7 bases line up with TRBD1. The CDR3 sequence is CTCSANRGERQDTQYF. Partial CDR3 DNA: TGCACCTGCAGTGCAAACAGGGGAGAGAGGCAAGAC.